This entry lists 18 T cell receptor beta chains sequenced from one sample in a study of blood T cell repertoires in COVID-19. Clones were read by immunoSEQ multiplex PCR, and TCRdb kept only the in-frame ones, dropping some. The sample includes under 300,000 clones, around 87% of them seen just once. The sample taken for sequencing was peripheral blood. The receptors come from a woman aged 70 to 79 with active or convalescent COVID-19.

This CDR3 reads CASSPLGLAGSNEQFF. DNA of the CDR3: TGTGCCAGCAGTCCCCTCGGACTAGCGGGGTCCAATGAGCAGTTCTTC. V and J are TRBV27 and TRBJ2-1; 12 bases are shared with TRBD2. The CDR3 is 16 amino acids. The germline V gene has CDR1 MNHEY and CDR2 SMNVEV (reference sequence). V shed 5 bases, J shed 6 bases, and the junction held 8 bases outside the gene matches.

V gene TRBV5-1 combines with J gene TRBJ2-7; 7 bases map to TRBD1. Germline trimming cut 6 bases from V and 5 bases from J; bases unmatched to any gene: 11. The CDR3 runs to 14 residues. CDR1 is SGHRS and CDR2 is YFSETQ in the germline V gene. The CDR3 bases are TGCGCCAGCAACTTAGACAGGGCGGGTGACGAGCAGTACTTC. Translating gives CASNLDRAGDEQYF.

The genes are TRBV7-6 and TRBJ1-1, with D hard to call. Trimming took off 4 bases at V and 0 bases at J, with 6 bases between the two ends. This CDR3 has 13 residues. Germline CDR1 SGHVS, CDR2 FNYEAQ. CDR3 residues: CASSSRMNTEAFF. CDR3 in DNA: TGTGCCAGCAGCTCTCGTATGAACACTGAAGCTTTCTTT.

The CDR3 is CASNRQGRTGELFF. CDR3 in DNA: TGTGCCAGTAACCGGCAGGGGCGGACCGGGGAGCTGTTTTTT. The genes are TRBV19 and TRBJ2-2; D possibly corresponds to TRBD1 (6 bases). The CDR3 is 14 amino acids. Germline assignment: CDR1 LNHDA and CDR2 SQIVND (reference sequence). Deletions cut 7 bases from V and 5 bases from J, with 14 bases between.

This CDR3 reads CASSEAAGQAEAFF. DNA for the CDR3: TGTGCCAGCAGTGAAGCAGCAGGACAGGCTGAAGCTTTCTTT. This rearrangement joins TRBV6-1 to TRBJ1-1; 7 bases map to TRBD1. CDR3 length: 14 amino acids. Germline V gene lookup returns CDR1 MNHNS and CDR2 SASEGT. With V trimmed by 0 bases and J by 6 bases, 4 bases remained unmatched.

The chain combines TRBV7-2 with TRBJ1-6, with D unresolved. CDR3 length: 14 residues. Germline CDR1 and CDR2: SGHTA and FQGNSA. V dropped 1 base and J dropped 7 bases, with 8 bases sitting between them. CDR3 amino acids: CASSLGRVNSPLHF. Here the CDR3 DNA reads TGTGCCAGCAGCTTAGGGAGGGTAAATTCACCCCTCCACTTT.

This rearrangement joins TRBV5-1 to TRBJ2-3; TRBD1 might be the D (6 bases). The V gene's germline CDR1 is SGHRS and CDR2 YFSETQ. Trimming cost V 0 bases and J 2 bases, with 7 bases left between them. The CDR3 loop spans 14 amino acids. CDR3 region: CASSLGQVTDTQYF. The CDR3 DNA follows: TGCGCCAGCAGCTTGGGACAGGTCACAGATACGCAGTATTTT.

The CDR3 here is CASSFSTGTGRRNTEAFF. The CDR3 DNA reads TGTGCCAGCAGTTTTTCCACAGGGACAGGGAGGCGGAACACTGAAGCTTTCTTT. V gene TRBV27 combines with J gene TRBJ1-1; 9 bases fit TRBD1. With 3 bases clipped from V and 1 base from J, the junction kept 12 bases outside the gene matches. The CDR3 runs to 18 residues. Per germline, CDR1 MNHEY and CDR2 SMNVEV (reference sequence).

This chain connects TRBV2 to TRBJ2-3; 9 nucleotides agree with TRBD2. Looked up from germline, CDR1 is SNHLY and CDR2 is FYNNEI. The trim removed 6 bases at V and 4 bases at J, leaving 14 bases unmatched. CDR3 size: 17 residues. Here the CDR3 reads CASSALTGTSSADTQYF. The CDR3 DNA reads TGTGCCAGCAGCGCCCTTACCGGGACTAGCTCTGCAGATACGCAGTATTTT.

This chain joins TRBV4-3 and TRBJ1-2, with TRBD1 as a possible D gene (5 bases). The CDR3 extends over 14 amino acids. Germline values: CDR1 LGHNA, CDR2 YSLEER. V lost 1 base to trimming and J lost 6 bases, with 12 bases between them. The CDR3 protein is CASSQVAGKDGYTF. CDR3 sequence (DNA): TGCGCCAGCAGCCAAGTTGCAGGGAAGGATGGCTACACCTTC.

This clone appeared a few times. V gene TRBV3-1 (or the pseudogene TRBV3-2) combines with J gene TRBJ1-2; D not certain. V was shortened by 1 base and J by 4 bases, with 7 bases between the two germline ends. CDR3 size: 13 residues. Germline-derived CDR1 and CDR2 are LGHDT and YNNKEL (reference sequence). The CDR3 sequence: CASSQAVPYGYTF. The CDR3 DNA reads as TGTGCCAGCAGCCAAGCGGTGCCCTATGGCTACACCTTC.

The V gene is TRBV5-6, the J gene TRBJ1-2; TRBD1 matches at 7 bases. Germline CDR1 SGHDT, CDR2 YYEEEE. The CDR3 extends over 12 amino acids. The trim removed 7 bases at V and 8 bases at J, leaving 8 bases unmatched. CDR3 in amino acids: CASDRVDGGYTF. The CDR3 DNA is TGTGCCAGCGACAGGGTTGACGGCGGCTACACCTTC.

J is TRBJ1-3 and V is TRBV5-1; no firm D call. The CDR3 totals 15 residues. V lost 5 bases to trimming and J lost 0 bases, with 12 bases between them. Germline V gives CDR1 SGHRS, CDR2 YFSETQ. The CDR3 coding sequence is TGCGCCAGCAGTATGGACTCCCCCTCTGGAAACACCATATATTTT. This sequence encodes CASSMDSPSGNTIYF.

This chain joins TRBV5-8 and TRBJ1-1; TRBD1 matches at 7 bases. The CDR3 is 15 residues long. Looked up from germline, CDR1 is SGHTS and CDR2 is YDEGEE. V lost 1 base, J lost 0 bases, and 3 bases stayed unmatched. Here the CDR3 DNA reads TGTGCCAGCAGCTTGAAGGGGGCCATGAACACTGAAGCTTTCTTT. It yields the protein CASSLKGAMNTEAFF.

The rearrangement links TRBV5-1 to TRBJ1-6, with TRBD1 as a possible D gene (5 bases). V was pared by 2 bases and J by 8 bases, with 20 bases between. The CDR3 loop spans 17 amino acids. Germline lookup yields CDR1 SGHRS and CDR2 YFSETQ. CDR3: CASSLDAYGEGYSPLHF. The CDR3 DNA follows: TGCGCCAGCAGCTTAGATGCGTATGGGGAGGGGTATTCACCCCTCCACTTT.

This clone appeared a single time. J is TRBJ2-1 and V is TRBV27; 9 nucleotides match TRBD2. The CDR3 has 18 residues. Germline values: CDR1 MNHEY, CDR2 SMNVEV (reference sequence). V lost 0 bases to trimming and J lost 7 bases; unmatched junction nucleotides: 13. As DNA, the CDR3 is TGTGCCAGCAGTTTATCCCTACCGCGGGGGGGCTTTGGGAATGAGCAGTTCTTC. It codes for CASSLSLPRGGFGNEQFF.

The rearrangement links TRBV9 to TRBJ1-2; D is ambiguous. The V gene's germline CDR1 is SGDLS and CDR2 YYNGEE. The CDR3 has 12 amino acids. V was shortened by 3 bases and J by 8 bases, with 11 bases between the two germline ends. CDR3 DNA sequence: TGTGCCAGCAGCGCGGAGGGTTGGGGCTACACCTTC. Protein: CASSAEGWGYTF.

In nucleotides, the CDR3 is TGTGCCAGCAGCTTAGTCGGAGGGGAGAACACCGGGGAGCTGTTTTTT. Translation gives CASSLVGGENTGELFF. The V call is TRBV11-2, the J call TRBJ2-2, with D possibly matching TRBD2 (6 bases). Trimming shortened V by 1 base and J by 1 base, and 10 bases separated the two germline ends. The CDR3 is made up of 16 amino acids. CDR1 and CDR2 (germline): SGHAT, FQNNGV.